This entry is about one T cell receptor (beta chain). As yet, its antigen is unknown. Sequencing was performed with immunoSEQ multiplex PCR; in TCRdb, only in-frame clones are kept and a portion is missing. The repertoire holds 2 million or so clones, with roughly 95% as singletons. The CDR3 has 14 residues. CDR1 is SNHLY and CDR2 is FYNNEI in the germline V gene. V was clipped by 2 bases and J by 4 bases; unmatched bases: 2. The sample belongs to a study of shared clonotypes between healthy human individuals. General study points: Expectations were that clonotype sharing among donors would be affected by sequencing depth.

The V gene is TRBV2, the J gene TRBJ2-3, with 8 bases fitting TRBD1. The sequencing input was naive CD4+ T cells sorted from blood. Subset meaning: CD45RA+ positively selected. The receptor was derived from a man between 18 and 29 years old in good health. The CDR3 loop reads CASSETQGADTQYF. CDR3 bases: TGTGCCAGCAGTGAAACACAGGGGGCAGATACGCAGTATTTT.